The 3 T cell receptor beta chains in this list originate from one sample, sequenced in a study of technical replicates of blood from a few donors. Method: immunoSEQ multiplex PCR; TCRdb's copy keeps in-frame clones and lacks some. The sample has about 62,000 clones, roughly 98% seen once; the top ten hold around 0.16%. What was sequenced was T cells isolated from PBMCs. These receptors originate from a human donor in good health.

The CDR3 DNA sequence: TGTGCCACATCGACAGAAAACATTCAGTACTTC. This sequence encodes CATSTENIQYF. The chain joins TRBV2 to TRBJ2-4; TRBD1 might be the D (5 bases). Trimming cost V 10 bases and J 5 bases, with 9 bases left between them. CDR1 is SNHLY and CDR2 is FYNNEI in the germline V gene. There are 11 residues in the CDR3.

The chain carries TRBV10-1 and TRBJ2-2; 7 bases are shared with TRBD1. The CDR3 totals 15 residues. V lost 6 bases and J lost 5; bases outside the gene matches: 9. The germline V gene has CDR1 WNHNN and CDR2 SYGVQD (reference sequence). CDR3 nucleotide sequence: TGCGCCAGCAGCTACGGGACAGCCACGACCGGGGAGCTGTTTTTT. It specifies CASSYGTATTGELFF.

The gene calls are TRBV7-9 and TRBJ2-7; tentatively, D is TRBD2 (5 bases). CDR1 is SEHNR, CDR2 FQNEAQ, per germline (reference sequence). This CDR3 is 13 amino acids long. V gave up 6 bases and J gave up 3 bases, with 12 bases separating them. DNA for the CDR3: TGTGCCAGCAGGGAGGACCCCCACTACGAGCAGTACTTC. This sequence encodes CASREDPHYEQYF.